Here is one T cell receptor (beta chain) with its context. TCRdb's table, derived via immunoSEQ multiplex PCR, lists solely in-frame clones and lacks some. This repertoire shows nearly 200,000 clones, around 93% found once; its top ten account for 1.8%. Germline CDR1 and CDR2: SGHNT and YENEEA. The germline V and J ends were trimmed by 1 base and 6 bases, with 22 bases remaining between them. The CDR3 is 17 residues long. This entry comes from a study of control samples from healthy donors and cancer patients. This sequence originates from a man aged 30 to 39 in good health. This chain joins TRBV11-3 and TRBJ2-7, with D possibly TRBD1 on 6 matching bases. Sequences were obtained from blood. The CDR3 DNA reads TGTGCCAGCAGCTTAGGTGAGTCGCCGGGACACCGCGGCGAGCAGTACTTC. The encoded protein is CASSLGESPGHRGEQYF. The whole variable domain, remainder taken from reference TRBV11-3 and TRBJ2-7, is EAGVVQSPRYKIIEKKQPVAFWCNPISGHNTLYWYLQNLGQGPELLIRYENEEAVDDSQLPKDRFSAERLKGVDSTLKIQPAELGDSAVYLCASSLGESPGHRGEQYFGPGTRLTVT.